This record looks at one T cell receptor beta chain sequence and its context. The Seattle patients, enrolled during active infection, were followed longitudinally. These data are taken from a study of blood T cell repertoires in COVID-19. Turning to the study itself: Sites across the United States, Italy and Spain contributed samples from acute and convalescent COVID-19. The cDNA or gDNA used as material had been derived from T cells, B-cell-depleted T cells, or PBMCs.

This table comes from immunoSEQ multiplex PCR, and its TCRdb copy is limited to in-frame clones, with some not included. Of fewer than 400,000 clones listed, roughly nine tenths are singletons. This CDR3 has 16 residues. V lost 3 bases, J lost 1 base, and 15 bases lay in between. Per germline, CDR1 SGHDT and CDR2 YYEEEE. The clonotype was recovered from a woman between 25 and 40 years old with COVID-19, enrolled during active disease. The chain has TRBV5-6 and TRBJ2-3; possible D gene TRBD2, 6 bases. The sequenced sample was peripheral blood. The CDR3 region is CASSSGTSGGTDTQYF. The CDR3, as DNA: TGTGCCAGCAGCTCCGGGACTTCGGGGGGCACAGATACGCAGTATTTT.